The following is a TCR beta chain sequence with its context. Its antigen is unknown. V lost 2 bases and J 0 bases, leaving 11 bases between the germline ends. There are 16 residues in the CDR3. Looked up from germline, CDR1 is SGHKS and CDR2 is YYEKEE (reference sequence). The source of the sample is a study of radiation and T cells in renal cell carcinoma. At the level of the study: Nephrectomy followed 15 Gy stereotactic body radiation by 4 weeks. Study results and caveats: Top tumor clonotypes rose in blood 2 weeks post-radiation, then contracted. No pretreatment tumor biopsies were available for baseline clonotypes.

Time point of the sample: blood 2 weeks post-SBRT. As for treatment: 15 Gy SBRT to primary tumor, nephrectomy 4 weeks later. This renal cell carcinoma was of the clear cell type. Clones were read by immunoSEQ multiplex PCR, and TCRdb kept only the in-frame ones, dropping some. The sample consists of about 60,000 clones, around three quarters of them appearing once. J is TRBJ2-2 and V is TRBV5-5; D not resolved. This receptor was identified in a man between 60 and 75 years old with renal cell carcinoma. Sequenced material: blood, taken from a patient whose treatment included radiotherapy and nephrectomy. CDR3 sequence reads: CASSFNPETNTGELFF. In nucleotides, the CDR3 is TGTGCCAGCAGCTTTAATCCAGAAACGAACACCGGGGAGCTGTTTTTT. Filled out from reference TRBV5-5 and TRBJ2-2, the complete variable domain reads DAGVTQSPTHLIKTRGQQVTLRCSPISGHKSVSWYQQVLGQGPQFIFQYYEKEERGRGNFPDRFSARQFPNYSSELNVNALLLGDSALYLCASSFNPETNTGELFFGEGSRLTVL.